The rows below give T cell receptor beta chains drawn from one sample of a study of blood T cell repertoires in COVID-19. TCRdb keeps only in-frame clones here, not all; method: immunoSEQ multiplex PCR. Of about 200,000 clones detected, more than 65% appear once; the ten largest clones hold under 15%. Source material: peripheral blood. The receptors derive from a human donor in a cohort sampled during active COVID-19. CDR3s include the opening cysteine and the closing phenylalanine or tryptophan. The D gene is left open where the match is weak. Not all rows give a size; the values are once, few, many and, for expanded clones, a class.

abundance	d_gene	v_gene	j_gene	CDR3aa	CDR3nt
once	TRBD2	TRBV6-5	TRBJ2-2	CASKASGSEKSLFF	TGTGCCAGCAAGGCTAGCGGGAGTGAAAAGAGTCTGTTTTTT
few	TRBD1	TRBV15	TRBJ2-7	CATSRDRGQFIYEQYF	TGTGCCACCAGCAGAGACCGGGGACAGTTCATATACGAGCAGTACTTC
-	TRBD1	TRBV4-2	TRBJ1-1	CASSQDPRDRASGTEAFF	TGTGCCAGCAGCCAAGATCCCCGGGACAGGGCTTCGGGCACTGAAGCTTTCTTT
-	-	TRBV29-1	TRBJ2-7	CSVEGQQIYEQYF	TGCAGCGTTGAAGGACAGCAAATATACGAGCAGTACTTC
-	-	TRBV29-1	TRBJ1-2	CSVRRVTSANYGYTF	TGCAGCGTAAGGAGGGTTACCTCAGCTAACTATGGCTACACCTTC
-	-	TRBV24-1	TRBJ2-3	CATSYGSTDTQYF	TGTGCCACCAGCTACGGGAGCACAGATACGCAGTATTTT
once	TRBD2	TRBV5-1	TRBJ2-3	CASSLGGGLANPPDTQYF	TGCGCCAGCAGCTTGGGGGGGGGACTAGCGAATCCCCCAGATACGCAGTATTTT
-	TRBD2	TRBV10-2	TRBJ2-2	CASVTPSGRASMLRWELFF	TGCGCCAGCGTGACCCCTAGCGGGAGGGCCTCCATGCTGAGATGGGAGCTGTTTTTT
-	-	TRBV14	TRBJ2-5	CASSRTNQETQYF	TGTGCCAGCAGTCGGACTAACCAAGAGACCCAGTACTTC
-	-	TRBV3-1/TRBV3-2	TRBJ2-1	CASSHGEGEQFF	TGTGCCAGCAGCCACGGGGAAGGTGAGCAGTTCTTC
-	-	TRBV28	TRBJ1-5	CASMSEDYLTLTNQPQHF	TGTGCCAGCATGTCGGAGGACTACCTGACCTTAACTAATCAGCCCCAGCATTTT
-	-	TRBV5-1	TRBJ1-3	CASSSPADTLSSGNTIYF	TGCGCCAGCAGCTCTCCGGCGGATACTTTATCCTCTGGAAACACCATATATTTT
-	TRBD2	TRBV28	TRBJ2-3	CASSLWSRTSGRSNTQYF	TGTGCCAGCAGTTTATGGTCCCGGACTAGCGGGAGATCAAATACGCAGTATTTT
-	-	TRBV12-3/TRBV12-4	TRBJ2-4	CASGNWGHIQYF	TGTGCCAGCGGTAATTGGGGGCACATTCAGTACTTC
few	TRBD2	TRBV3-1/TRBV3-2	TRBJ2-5	CASSQDKEGLGVSQYF	TGTGCCAGCAGCCAAGATAAAGAGGGACTAGGGGTTTCCCAGTACTTC
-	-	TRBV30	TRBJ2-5	CAWTRSAQETQYF	TGTGCCTGGACGCGGTCGGCGCAAGAGACCCAGTACTTC
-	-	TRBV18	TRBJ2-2	CASSPPGLNTGELFF	TGTGCCAGCTCACCACCCGGACTCAACACCGGGGAGCTGTTTTTT
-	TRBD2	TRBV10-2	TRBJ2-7	CASRPHRGEGLRVTEQYF	TGCGCCAGCAGACCCCACCGAGGGGAGGGCCTTCGGGTTACCGAGCAGTACTTC